This T cell receptor beta chain was retrieved from a study of OX40 agonist ivuxolimab in advanced cancers. About the full investigation: Ivuxolimab, which targeted the costimulatory receptor OX40 (CD134), was an agonistic, fully human IgG2 monoclonal antibody. A male proportion of roughly 80% and a mean age of approximately 61 years, ranging from roughly 23 to 85, were recorded for the dose-escalation cohort. Among the roughly 52 dose-escalation patients, some 19 had hepatocellular carcinoma, around 15 melanoma, 9 renal cell carcinoma and 9 head and neck cancer. Peripheral TCRbeta sequencing was intended to test whether TCR sequence diversity was altered and clonal T-cell expansion was caused by ivuxolimab. Intravenous ivuxolimab was administered to patients every 2 weeks at six dose levels: 0.01, 0.1, 0.3, 1.5, 3 and 10 mg/kg. The paper reports the monotherapy dose-escalation portion (N of about 51 patients) of the phase I ivuxolimab trial. Prior anti-PD-1, anti-PD-L1 or anti-CTLA-4 therapy was permitted, and checkpoint inhibitors had been received by 30% to 40% of dose-escalation patients. Partial responses occurred in three dose-escalation patients, of whom one had hepatocellular carcinoma and two had cutaneous melanoma.

Comments on this clone: Its antigen has not been determined. Qualities for individual bases were not recorded, and no much larger clone is one base off.

Genomic DNA was extracted from sorted cells for sequencing of the TCRbeta CDR3 region. TCRbeta CDR3 regions were sequenced using the immunoSEQ Assay. TCRdb carries this immuneACCESS record with in-frame sequences only. Its versions omit some clonotypes, under half of them owing to an unresolved V gene in the studies checked, with the rest unexplained. The sample contains 65,000 to 90,000 clones, around 90% of them found a single time. Approximately 0.5% of the sample rests with the top ten. Looking up the germline V gene yields CDR1 SGHTA and CDR2 FQGNSA. The cysteine opens and the phenylalanine closes a CDR3 of 16 amino acids. CDR3 DNA only is kept here, 48 bases in frame from base 1. V loses 5 bases, J loses 1 base, and the germline ends lie 18 bases apart. Study-wide conclusions, independent of this receptor: On average, CD8+ T cells showed more expanded clones than CD4+ T cells after ivuxolimab. Low levels of normalized T-cell clonal expansion were also seen in some patients who did not respond. At doses of 0.1 to 3.0 mg/kg, clonal expansion of both CD4+ and CD8+ blood T cells was observed from baseline to week 6. The antigen specificity of the clonally expanded peripheral T cells was not determined. In the 0.1-3.0 mg/kg groups, partial responders had among the lowest normalized peripheral clonal expansion, particularly in CD8+ T cells.

The trial excluded patients who had a history of autoimmune disease or were on systemic immunosuppression. In every dose cohort, peripheral blood was drawn for TCR sequencing at baseline, cycle 4 day 1, and cycle 7 day 1. Samples came from an open-label, multicenter, first-in-human phase I dose-escalation trial of ivuxolimab. Adults with locally advanced or metastatic melanoma, renal cell carcinoma, hepatocellular carcinoma or head and neck squamous cell carcinoma were enrolled in the trial. Before TCR sequencing, CD4+ and CD8+ T cells were separately sorted from peripheral blood. The TCR originated in an adult with an advanced solid tumor such as melanoma, head and neck, liver or kidney cancer. The sequences come from CD4+ or CD8+ T cells sorted from blood, collected in a trial of the OX40 agonist ivuxolimab. This chain joins TRBV7-2 to TRBJ2-7; the D gene lacks a confident call. DNA sequence: TGTGCCAGCAGCCCCCACCTCGGGCGTCCTTCCTACGAGCAGTACTTC. It is translated as CASSPHLGRPSYEQYF.